Below are 32 T cell receptor beta chains sequenced from a single sample in a study of Ad26.COV2.S vaccination and SARS-CoV-2 variants. Measured with immunoSEQ multiplex PCR; TCRdb has only the in-frame clones, and not every one. The sample shows about 480,000 clones, around 88% of them seen only once. The treatment: around 19 received Ad26.COV2.S at low or high dose, single or two shots; several received placebo; per-sample allocation not given. All samples were drawn on day 63, counting from the first vaccine or placebo injection. The sequencing used peripheral blood, collected in a trial of Ad26.COV2.S vaccine versus placebo. The receptors originated from a person aged 18-60 years who received the Ad26.COV2.S COVID-19 vaccine or a placebo.

This chain links TRBV28 with TRBJ2-3, with 11 nucleotides matching TRBD2. There are 18 residues in the CDR3. Losses at the gene ends were 2 bases for V and 5 bases for J; bases not matched to a gene: 12. Per germline, CDR1 MDHEN and CDR2 SYDVKM. DNA of the CDR3: TGTGCCAGCAGTTTACGTCCCCTACTAGCGGGAGCAGGAGATACGCAGTATTTT. It yields the protein CASSLRPLLAGAGDTQYF.

This rearrangement joins TRBV30 to TRBJ2-3; unclear D gene. CDR3 length equals 12 residues. V lost 0 bases and J lost 8, with 9 bases in between. CDR1 and CDR2 (germline): GTSNPN, SVGIG (reference sequence). This CDR3 reads CAWSVGSPTQYF. As DNA, the CDR3 is TGTGCCTGGAGTGTTGGCAGCCCTACGCAGTATTTT. The complete variable domain, with remaining parts taken from reference TRBV30 and TRBJ2-3, reads SQTIHQWPATLVQPVGSPLSLECTVEGTSNPNLYWYRQAAGRGLQLLFYSVGIGQISSEVPQNLSASRPQDRQFILSSKKLLLSDSGFYLCAWSVGSPTQYFGPGTRLTVL.

This clone appeared once. The chain recombines TRBV4-3 with TRBJ1-1; the D gene is possibly TRBD1 (5 bases). V was shortened by 4 bases and J by 3 bases, with 12 bases between the two germline ends. The CDR3 is 14 amino acids. Germline CDR1 and CDR2: LGHNA and YSLEER. CDR3: CASSPGSGDTEAFF. Written as DNA, the CDR3 is TGCGCCAGCAGCCCAGGGTCGGGGGACACTGAAGCTTTCTTT.

This chain connects TRBV6-6 to TRBJ1-5, with D unresolved. CDR1 and CDR2 from the germline V gene are MNHNY and SVGAGI (reference sequence). This CDR3 region has 12 residues. V lost 3 bases and J 8 bases, leaving 8 bases between the germline ends. The CDR3 here is CASSYPSEPQHF. The CDR3 DNA follows: TGTGCCAGCAGTTATCCTTCTGAGCCCCAGCATTTT.

V and J are TRBV7-2 and TRBJ2-2; TRBD1 matches at 11 bases. This CDR3 is built from 16 residues. After removal of 5 bases from V and 6 bases from J, the junction contained 8 bases not matched to a gene. Germline assignment: CDR1 SGHTA and CDR2 FQGNSA. The CDR3 sequence: CASSTRTGGYPGELFF. CDR3 bases: TGTGCCAGCAGCACCCGGACAGGGGGCTACCCCGGGGAGCTGTTTTTT.

The chain combines TRBV9 with TRBJ2-1; tentatively, D is TRBD1 (5 bases). CDR3 size: 14 residues. Trimming cost V 3 bases and J 5 bases, with 12 bases left between them. CDR1 and CDR2 (germline): SGDLS, YYNGEE. DNA of the CDR3: TGTGCCAGCAGCGCCTCCGACAGACACAATGAGCAGTTCTTC. Protein product: CASSASDRHNEQFF.

The chain employs TRBV9 and TRBJ1-6; 7 bases align to TRBD1. The V segment lost 2 bases and the J segment 10 bases; nucleotides outside the gene matches: 15. This CDR3 is built from 17 residues. Germline CDR1 reads SGDLS; CDR2 reads YYNGEE. The CDR3 reads CASSVGHRQGRGSPLHF. For the CDR3, the DNA is TGTGCCAGCAGCGTGGGCCATCGACAGGGAAGAGGGTCACCCCTCCACTTT.

The J gene is TRBJ1-2, the V gene TRBV15; tentative D call: TRBD1 (5 bases). V was shortened by 5 bases and J by 1 base, with 11 bases between the two germline ends. The germline V gene encodes CDR1 LNHNV and CDR2 YYDKDF (reference sequence). The CDR3 sequence is 14 residues long. As DNA, the CDR3 is TGTGCCACCAGCCCTGGCGGGGGTAACTATGGCTACACCTTC. Translation gives CATSPGGGNYGYTF.

This clone was picked up one time. The genes are TRBV19 and TRBJ2-1; the D gene is possibly TRBD2 (5 bases). Germline lookup yields CDR1 LNHDA and CDR2 SQIVND (reference sequence). The CDR3 loop spans 15 amino acids. The ends were cut back, 1 base at V and 10 bases at J, with 17 bases in the middle. Written as DNA, the CDR3 is TGTGCCAGTAGTATAGGGACTCTCGGTTCCCGGGAGCAGTTCTTC. Translated, it gives CASSIGTLGSREQFF.

This chain links TRBV7-2 with TRBJ2-7, with D perhaps matching TRBD1 or TRBD2 (6 bases each). CDR1 is SGHTA and CDR2 is FQGNSA in the germline V gene. The germline V and J ends were trimmed by 2 bases and 2 bases, with 13 bases remaining between them. The CDR3 is made up of 15 amino acids. This chain's CDR3 is CASSLQIGGAYEQYF. CDR3 DNA sequence: TGTGCCAGCAGCTTACAGATCGGGGGCGCCTACGAGCAGTACTTC.

The V call is TRBV24-1, the J call TRBJ2-1; the match to TRBD1 covers 12 bases. The CDR3 length is 13 residues. V shed 10 bases and J 7 bases; nucleotides not matched to a gene: 4. Per germline, CDR1 KGHDR and CDR2 SFDVKD. The CDR3 protein is CATTGQGANEQFF. CDR3 DNA sequence: TGTGCCACAACGGGACAGGGGGCTAATGAGCAGTTCTTC.

This clone was recorded only once. The CDR3 loop reads CASSPASGRADTQYF. The CDR3 bases are TGTGCCAGCAGCCCGGCTAGCGGGAGGGCAGATACGCAGTATTTT. The rearrangement uses TRBV7-3 and TRBJ2-3; TRBD2 agrees at 12 bases. The germline CDR1 and CDR2 sequences are SGHTA and FQGTGA. The V and J ends lost 5 bases and 4 bases, in that order; junction bases with no gene match: 4. The CDR3 has 15 residues.

The chain is built from TRBV5-1 and TRBJ2-3; 7 bases are shared with TRBD2. The germline CDR1 and CDR2 sequences are SGHRS and YFSETQ. With 7 bases clipped from V and 3 bases from J, the junction kept 14 bases outside the gene matches. CDR3 length: 16 amino acids. CDR3 nucleotide sequence: TGCGCCAGCGGAGCGTCGCGAAGCGGGGTAACAGATACGCAGTATTTT. Translated: CASGASRSGVTDTQYF.

This clone was recorded only once. The chain combines TRBV11-3 with TRBJ2-1; 14 bases align to TRBD2. The CDR3 sequence is 17 residues long. V dropped 5 bases and J dropped 4; count of bases not matched to a gene: 7. Germline CDR1 is SGHNT and CDR2 is YENEEA. For the CDR3, the DNA is TGTGCCAGCAGCCGTCAGGGACTAGCGGGAGCTTACAATGAGCAGTTCTTC. It encodes CASSRQGLAGAYNEQFF.

This clone was picked up one time. This chain connects TRBV29-1 to TRBJ2-2; TRBD2 matches 7 bases. With 6 bases clipped from V and 6 bases from J, the junction kept 10 bases outside the gene matches. The CDR3 contains 14 residues. Germline V gene lookup returns CDR1 SQVTM and CDR2 ANQGSEA. Here the CDR3 reads CSVWDYLIAGELFF. DNA for the CDR3: TGCAGCGTCTGGGACTATCTAATAGCCGGGGAGCTGTTTTTT.

The chain links TRBV30 to TRBJ1-6; D call uncertain. CDR3 length: 15 amino acids. V was clipped by 0 bases and J by 7 bases, with 13 bases between them. Germline CDR1 is GTSNPN and CDR2 is SVGIG (reference sequence). The CDR3 DNA sequence: TGTGCCTGGAGTGTACTTAGGCAGTCCAATTCACCCCTCCACTTT. This translates into CAWSVLRQSNSPLHF.

The V and J genes are TRBV11-2 and TRBJ2-3; unclear D gene. V was trimmed by 5 bases and J by 4 bases, leaving 10 bases between them. Germline CDR1 reads SGHAT; CDR2 reads FQNNGV. The CDR3 runs to 13 residues. The CDR3 DNA follows: TGTGCCAGCAGCCGCATAGGTCCAGATACGCAGTATTTT. Translating it yields CASSRIGPDTQYF.

This chain uses TRBV19 with TRBJ2-7; the match to TRBD1 covers 8 bases. The V segment lost 9 bases and the J segment 3 bases; nucleotides outside the gene matches: 13. Germline V lookup: CDR1 LNHDA, CDR2 SQIVND (reference sequence). The CDR3 spans 15 residues. This CDR3 reads CASRKMTGAGYEQYF. CDR3 sequence (DNA): TGTGCCAGCAGAAAAATGACAGGGGCAGGCTACGAGCAGTACTTC.

This clone was counted a single time. The chain employs TRBV2 and TRBJ1-2; 7 bases match TRBD1. The length of the CDR3 is 13 residues. The germline gives CDR1 SNHLY, CDR2 FYNNEI. V trimming: 10 bases; J trimming: 0 bases; junction bases outside the gene matches: 5. CDR3 coding DNA: TGTGCCACCGGGACAGACTCTAACTATGGCTACACCTTC. It codes for CATGTDSNYGYTF.

This clone was detected only once. V gene TRBV5-6 combines with J gene TRBJ1-2; no clear D. CDR3 length: 13 amino acids. Trimming left V 3 bases short and J 3 bases short, with 9 bases between. The germline CDR1 and CDR2 sequences are SGHDT and YYEEEE. CDR3 protein: CASSWTDDYGYTF. DNA for the CDR3: TGTGCCAGCAGCTGGACTGACGACTATGGCTACACCTTC.

In DNA, the CDR3 is TGTGCCAGCAGCCACCTGGGACTAGCGGGAGGGCCGAGAGAGACCCAGTACTTC. As protein: CASSHLGLAGGPRETQYF. This sequence joins TRBV14 and TRBJ2-5; 16 bases map to TRBD2. Germline loops: CDR1 SGHDN, CDR2 FVKESK. This CDR3 contains 18 residues. J was trimmed by 4 bases and V by 3 bases; bases with no gene match: 8.

The V and J genes are TRBV5-1 and TRBJ2-1, with D perhaps matching TRBD2 (5 bases). This CDR3 has 16 amino acids. CDR1 and CDR2 from the germline V gene are SGHRS and YFSETQ. Trimming removed 2 bases at V and 2 bases at J, with 14 bases between. The chain's CDR3 is CASSLIPLAAYNEQFF. The CDR3 DNA follows: TGCGCCAGCAGCTTAATCCCGCTAGCAGCCTACAATGAGCAGTTCTTC.

CDR3 nucleotide sequence: TGTGCCAGCAGCTTATATCCATACCACACTGAAGCTTTCTTT. This codes for CASSLYPYHTEAFF. The rearrangement links TRBV7-9 to TRBJ1-1; no reliable D call. V lost 2 bases, J lost 3 bases, and 10 bases lay in between. This CDR3 has 14 residues. CDR1 and CDR2 from the germline V gene are SEHNR and FQNEAQ (reference sequence).

The rearrangement joins TRBV18 to TRBJ1-4; D unresolved. The CDR3 length is 13 residues. Germline V gene data show CDR1 as KGHSH and CDR2 as LQKENI. Trimming shortened V by 3 bases and J by 8 bases, and 10 bases separated the two germline ends. The CDR3 region has the DNA TGTGCCAGCTCACCCCGAGAGAGGGAAAAACTGTTTTTT. It codes for CASSPREREKLFF.

V usage is TRBV7-6 and J usage is TRBJ2-7; D tentatively reads TRBD1 or TRBD2 (5 bases each). V was pared by 4 bases and J by 0 bases, with 10 bases between. This CDR3 is built from 14 residues. In germline, CDR1 is SGHVS, CDR2 FNYEAQ. CDR3 sequence reads: CASSSGTDSYEQYF. DNA for the CDR3: TGTGCCAGCAGCTCCGGGACGGACTCCTACGAGCAGTACTTC.

This sequence joins TRBV6-5 and TRBJ1-3; 8 bases align to TRBD1. The CDR3 sequence is 15 residues long. The germline gives CDR1 MNHEY, CDR2 SVGAGI. The V gene end was trimmed by 6 bases and the J gene end by 4 bases; junction bases not matched to a gene: 8. CDR3 DNA: TGTGCCAGCAGAAATCTCAGGGGGCTGGGAAACACCATATATTTT. Translated, it gives CASRNLRGLGNTIYF.

The chain joins TRBV15 to TRBJ1-1, with D maybe TRBD1 (6 bases). Germline values: CDR1 LNHNV, CDR2 YYDKDF (reference sequence). This CDR3 comprises 15 residues. Trimming shortened V by 1 base and J by 2 bases, and 11 bases separated the two germline ends. CDR3 in DNA: TGTGCCACCAGCAGAGGCGGACAGATCAACACTGAAGCTTTCTTT. Protein product: CATSRGGQINTEAFF.

This sequence joins TRBV30 and TRBJ1-2; a possible D gene is TRBD1 (6 bases). The CDR3 covers 12 residues. Germline V gives CDR1 GTSNPN, CDR2 SVGIG (reference sequence). V lost 7 bases and J 5 bases, leaving 14 bases between the germline ends. This CDR3 reads CAFHRARYGYTF. For the CDR3, the DNA is TGTGCCTTCCACAGGGCCCGGTATGGCTACACCTTC.

The rearrangement links TRBV30 to TRBJ2-7, with 9 positions matching TRBD1. CDR1 is GTSNPN, CDR2 SVGIG, per germline (reference sequence). The CDR3 totals 14 residues. With 8 bases clipped from V and 5 bases from J, the junction kept 13 bases outside the gene matches. In nucleotides, the CDR3 is TGTGCCGGCCGACCGGGACAGGGTACCGACGAGCAGTACTTC. This encodes CAGRPGQGTDEQYF.

The rearrangement joins TRBV30 to TRBJ1-3; no clear D. Germline V gene lookup returns CDR1 GTSNPN and CDR2 SVGIG (reference sequence). The CDR3 has 14 amino acids. V was trimmed by 2 bases and J by 0 bases, leaving 8 bases between them. Written as DNA, the CDR3 is TGTGCCTGGAGTATCTCTCCCTCTGGAAACACCATATATTTT. Amino acids: CAWSISPSGNTIYF.

The chain couples TRBV29-1 to TRBJ2-1; possible D gene TRBD1, 5 bases. Trimming pared 4 bases from V and 6 bases from J, leaving 19 bases between. CDR3 size: 15 residues. Germline V gives CDR1 SQVTM, CDR2 ANQGSEA. In DNA, the CDR3 is TGCAGCGTTGCTTATCAGGGTCCTTCCCGCAATGAGCAGTTCTTC. This sequence encodes CSVAYQGPSRNEQFF.

The rearrangement links TRBV19 to TRBJ2-2; 8 bases align to TRBD2. V lost 4 bases and J lost 5; bases outside the gene matches: 9. Germline CDR1 LNHDA, CDR2 SQIVND (reference sequence). The CDR3 covers 16 residues. CDR3 coding DNA: TGTGCCAGTAGTAACAGCGGGAGACCCATGACCGGGGAGCTGTTTTTT. It translates to CASSNSGRPMTGELFF.